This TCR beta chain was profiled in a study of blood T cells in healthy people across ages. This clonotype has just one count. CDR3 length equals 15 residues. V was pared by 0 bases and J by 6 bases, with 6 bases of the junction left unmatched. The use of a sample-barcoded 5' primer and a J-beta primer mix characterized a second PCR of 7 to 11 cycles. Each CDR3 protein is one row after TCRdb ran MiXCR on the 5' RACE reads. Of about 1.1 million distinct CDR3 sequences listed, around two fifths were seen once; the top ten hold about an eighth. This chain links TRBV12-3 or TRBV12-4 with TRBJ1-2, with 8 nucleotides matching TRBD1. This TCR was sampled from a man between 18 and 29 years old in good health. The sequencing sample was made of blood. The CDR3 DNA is TGTGCCAGCAGTTTAGCGCTTCAGGGGGCGAATGGCTACACCTTC. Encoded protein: CASSLALQGANGYTF.